These 16 T cell receptor beta chains originate from one sample sequenced in a study of T-cell reconstitution after alpha-beta-depleted transplantation in children (dated by TCRdb to the mid-2010s). In light of the paper, this sample's treatment or condition label describes: allogeneic hematopoietic cell transplantation with graft depleted of TCRalphabeta T cells and CD19 B cells. The receptor library was made with PCR. Instrument on record: Illumina HiSeq 2500. Molecular barcoding was employed in the preparation of TCR libraries, with unique molecular identifiers being used to normalize TCRbeta repertoire quantification. Through fastp at Q25 and MiXCR, TCRdb rebuilt clones from the public reads, retaining in-frame beta chains. Each CDR3 protein gets just one entry, which takes the most common genes and DNA from the rows behind it. The sample table shows about 1,000,000 distinct CDR3 sequences, and about 29% are seen once. The ten largest make up under 30% of the sample.

The starting material was PBMCs, mostly from graft donor cells, obtained 360 days after TCRalphabeta/CD19-depleted stem cell transplant. The receptors originated from a boy younger than two who had a stem cell transplant for SCID, so the T cells may come from the graft donor.

This clonotype was recorded a few times. The chain links TRBV28 to TRBJ2-5; D ambiguous. CDR1 is MDHEN, CDR2 SYDVKM, per germline. CDR3 length equals 13 residues. V lost 7 bases and J 2 bases, leaving 11 bases between the germline ends. The CDR3 here is CASIGGAQETQYF. The CDR3 DNA reads TGTGCCAGCATTGGCGGTGCACAAGAGACCCAGTACTTC.

The gene calls are TRBV20-1 and TRBJ2-6; no reliable D call. Germline CDR1 and CDR2: DFQATT and SNEGSKA (reference sequence). This CDR3 spans 15 amino acids. V was clipped by 3 bases and J by 0 bases, with 9 bases between them. CDR3 bases: TGCAGTGCTAGTCTGGGTTTCTCTGGGGCCAACGTCCTGACTTTC. Its protein product is CSASLGFSGANVLTF.

The genes are TRBV7-9 and TRBJ1-2; D might be TRBD1 (5 bases). V dropped 7 bases and J dropped 4 bases, with 19 bases sitting between them. The CDR3 has 15 residues. Germline V CDR1 and CDR2: SEHNR, FQNEAQ (reference sequence). Here the CDR3 DNA reads TGTGCCAGCACTAGAGCCCCGACAGCCTTCTATGGCTACACCTTC. As protein: CASTRAPTAFYGYTF.

The chain couples TRBV4-1 to TRBJ2-1; 9 bases align to TRBD1. In germline, CDR1 is MGHRA, CDR2 YSYEKL. This CDR3 contains 19 residues. Trimming removed 4 bases from V and 4 bases from J; junction bases left unmatched: 17. CDR3 sequence: CASSRHAGTGTGPYNEQFF. CDR3 in DNA: TGCGCCAGCAGCCGTCACGCCGGTACCGGGACAGGGCCTTACAATGAGCAGTTCTTC.

V and J are TRBV12-3 or TRBV12-4 and TRBJ2-4; D not resolved. The CDR3 runs 11 residues. V dropped 6 bases and J dropped 6 bases, with 6 bases sitting between them. The CDR3 here is CASRGGNIQYF. For the CDR3, the DNA is TGTGCCAGCAGAGGTGGAAACATTCAGTACTTC.

The rearrangement joins TRBV7-3 to TRBJ2-2; D perhaps matches TRBD1 (6 bases). The CDR3 has 12 amino acids. V dropped 2 bases and J dropped 11 bases, with 9 bases sitting between them. CDR1 is SGHTA and CDR2 is FQGTGA in the germline V gene. CDR3 nucleotide sequence: TGTGCCAGCAGCTTAGACAGGAGAGAGCTGTTTTTT. Its protein is CASSLDRRELFF.

The V and J genes are TRBV6-1 and TRBJ2-6; D call uncertain. V was trimmed by 8 bases and J by 0 bases, leaving 17 bases between them. CDR3 size: 17 residues. Germline V gene sequence: CDR1 MNHNS, CDR2 SASEGT. The CDR3 region has the DNA TGTGCCAGCCGACCGACGGAGTACTACTCTGGGGCCAACGTCCTGACTTTC. Translated, it gives CASRPTEYYSGANVLTF.

V usage is TRBV20-1 and J usage is TRBJ2-2; the match to TRBD2 covers 7 bases. This CDR3 is 14 amino acids long. V trimming: 1 base; J trimming: 4 bases; junction bases outside the gene matches: 3. Germline CDR1 and CDR2: DFQATT and SNEGSKA (reference sequence). The CDR3 DNA follows: TGCAGTGCTAGAGTTGGGGGGGTCACCGGGGAGCTGTTTTTT. Translating it yields CSARVGGVTGELFF.

The chain links TRBV7-3 to TRBJ2-1; 14 nucleotides align to TRBD2. The length of the CDR3 is 17 residues. CDR1 and CDR2 from the germline V gene are SGHTA and FQGTGA. With 5 bases clipped from V and 0 bases from J, the junction kept 3 bases outside the gene matches. The CDR3 nucleotides read TGTGCCAGCAGCCGGACTAGCGGGGGGCTCTCCTACAATGAGCAGTTCTTC. Its protein product is CASSRTSGGLSYNEQFF.

V usage is TRBV4-3 and J usage is TRBJ2-1; D remains ambiguous. CDR3 length: 14 residues. Per germline, CDR1 LGHNA and CDR2 YSLEER. V was cut by 0 bases and J by 7 bases, with 10 bases left in between. CDR3 region: CASSQDASKNEQFF. In DNA, the CDR3 is TGCGCCAGCAGCCAAGATGCCTCAAAGAATGAGCAGTTCTTC.

The chain uses TRBV10-3 and TRBJ2-5; 10 bases match TRBD1. V trimming: 6 bases; J trimming: 5 bases; junction bases outside the gene matches: 3. Germline CDR1 ENHRY, CDR2 SYGVKD. CDR3 length equals 13 residues. CDR3 DNA: TGTGCCATCAGCGGGACAGGGGAGGAGACCCAGTACTTC. Translating gives CAISGTGEETQYF.

This clonotype was seen more than once but under ten times. The chain joins TRBV20-1 to TRBJ2-1; 7 nucleotides match TRBD1. CDR3 length: 14 residues. CDR1 and CDR2 from the germline V gene are DFQATT and SNEGSKA (reference sequence). V was pared by 6 bases and J by 2 bases, with 7 bases of the junction left unmatched. The CDR3 DNA reads as TGCAGTGCCGATCGGACAGGACCCTACAATGAGCAGTTCTTC. Its protein is CSADRTGPYNEQFF.

The J gene is TRBJ1-6, the V gene TRBV28, with D tentatively TRBD1 (6 bases). The V gene's germline CDR1 is MDHEN and CDR2 SYDVKM. This CDR3 region has 14 residues. Trimming removed 3 bases at V and 8 bases at J, with 11 bases between. The DNA of the CDR3 is TGTGCCAGCAGTTTTGGCAGGGGTTATTCACCCCTCCACTTT. It specifies CASSFGRGYSPLHF.

In this sample, this clonotype turned up a few times. The chain recombines TRBV28 with TRBJ2-5; TRBD1 might be the D (5 bases). Trimming took off 4 bases at V and 2 bases at J, with 8 bases between the two ends. The CDR3 runs to 13 residues. The germline CDR1 and CDR2 sequences are MDHEN and SYDVKM. This chain's CDR3 is CASSYGAQETQYF. CDR3 nucleotide sequence: TGTGCCAGCAGTTATGGGGCTCAAGAGACCCAGTACTTC.

This sequence joins TRBV12-3 or TRBV12-4 and TRBJ2-5, with D perhaps TRBD1 or TRBD2 (7 bases each). The CDR3 spans 16 residues. Trimming cost V 4 bases and J 0 bases, with 15 bases left between them. The CDR3 loop reads CASSSSGTADQETQYF. In DNA, the CDR3 is TGTGCCAGCAGTTCCAGCGGGACAGCCGACCAAGAGACCCAGTACTTC.

This clonotype was counted between two and nine times. The rearrangement links TRBV15 to TRBJ2-7; D ambiguous. With 0 bases removed from V and 4 bases from J, the gap between germline ends came to 10 bases. Germline V CDR1 and CDR2: LNHNV, YYDKDF (reference sequence). The CDR3 extends over 14 amino acids. DNA for the CDR3: TGTGCCACCAGCAGAGAGATATCCCTTTACGAGCAGTACTTC. It codes for CATSREISLYEQYF.